The 16 T cell receptor beta chains presented below share a single source sample, sequenced in a study of CD8 T cells in Susac syndrome. Random hexamers served to reverse transcribe about 0.5 to 1 ug RNA. TCRdb analysed the immunoSEQ multiplex PCR reads with MiXCR anew, one entry per CDR3 protein. The sample has 160,000 or so distinct CDR3 sequences; about 94% are singletons. Sequenced: CD4+ T cells from PBMCs. These receptors were taken from a human donor in good health.

The CDR3 DNA reads TGCGCCAGCAGTCATCCCGAAAGAAACACAGATACGCAGTATTTT. It is translated as CASSHPERNTDTQYF. The chain employs TRBV23-1 and TRBJ2-3, with D uncertain. TRBV23-1 is labeled an ORF, and its function is uncertain. V gave up 3 bases and J gave up 2 bases, with 12 bases separating them. This CDR3 comprises 15 residues.

J is TRBJ2-3 and V is TRBV20-1, with 12 bases identical to TRBD2. This CDR3 is 17 amino acids long. Germline V gene lookup returns CDR1 DFQATT and CDR2 SNEGSKA (reference sequence). Germline trimming cut 6 bases from V and 0 bases from J; bases unmatched to any gene: 10. CDR3: CSANLATSGGSTDTQYF. The CDR3 coding sequence is TGCAGTGCCAATCTGGCGACTAGCGGGGGAAGCACAGATACGCAGTATTTT.

This chain joins TRBV12-3 or TRBV12-4 and TRBJ2-3; 7 positions match TRBD1. V gave up 6 bases and J gave up 4 bases; unmatched junction bases: 22. The CDR3 is 19 amino acids. CDR3 nucleotide sequence: TGTGCCAGCAGCCGAAACCGACAGGGTGCAAACAGATCGCCAGATACGCAGTATTTT. The encoded protein is CASSRNRQGANRSPDTQYF.

The chain couples TRBV18 to TRBJ1-2; D is unresolved. CDR1 KGHSH and CDR2 LQKENI come from the germline V gene. V was pared by 2 bases and J by 7 bases, with 11 bases between. The CDR3 runs to 13 residues. In DNA form, the CDR3 reads TGTGCCAGCTCACCAGACCAGAGAGCTGGCTACACCTTC. Amino acid sequence: CASSPDQRAGYTF.

V is TRBV9 and J is TRBJ2-5; either TRBD1 or TRBD2 may supply D (6 bases each). This CDR3 region has 13 residues. V dropped 0 bases and J dropped 5 bases, with 8 bases sitting between them. Germline lookup yields CDR1 SGDLS and CDR2 YYNGEE. This CDR3 is CASSVGGGETQYF. CDR3 in DNA: TGTGCCAGCAGCGTAGGAGGGGGGGAGACCCAGTACTTC.

The CDR3 loop is CASSWIRQGSQKQYF. The CDR3 nucleotides are TGTGCCAGCAGTTGGATTCGACAGGGCAGCCAAAAACAGTACTTC. The chain links TRBV27 to TRBJ2-4; 7 bases are shared with TRBD1. In germline, CDR1 is MNHEY, CDR2 SMNVEV (reference sequence). The J segment lost 13 bases and the V segment lost 4 bases, leaving 16 bases of the junction unmatched. The CDR3 totals 15 residues.

The chain joins TRBV30 to TRBJ2-7; no definite D call. V lost 2 bases, J lost 7 bases, and 12 bases lay in between. The CDR3 runs to 12 residues. CDR1 and CDR2 (germline): GTSNPN, SVGIG (reference sequence). In nucleotides, the CDR3 is TGTGCCTGGAGTAGGGCCCTAAGAGAGCAGTACTTC. This sequence encodes CAWSRALREQYF.

This chain uses TRBV7-2 with TRBJ2-3; D not certain. Germline V CDR1 and CDR2: SGHTA, FQGNSA. This CDR3 region has 16 residues. The germline V and J ends were trimmed by 5 bases and 2 bases, with 17 bases remaining between them. The CDR3, as DNA: TGTGCCAGCAGCCCCCGGAGCAGTCTTTCCACAGATACGCAGTATTTT. Its translation is CASSPRSSLSTDTQYF.

This chain links TRBV5-4 with TRBJ2-1; no definite D call. Trimming shortened V by 3 bases and J by 3 bases, and 10 bases separated the two germline ends. In germline, CDR1 is SGHNT, CDR2 YYREEE (reference sequence). The CDR3 extends over 14 amino acids. The CDR3 region has the DNA TGTGCCAGCAGCTCCGGACGCTACTACAATGAGCAGTTCTTC. This codes for CASSSGRYYNEQFF.

This clonotype was recorded only once. This chain joins TRBV5-4 and TRBJ2-5; D may correspond to TRBD1 or TRBD2 (5 bases each). V was trimmed by 1 base and J by 5 bases, leaving 9 bases between them. CDR1 is SGHNT, CDR2 YYREEE, per germline (reference sequence). This CDR3 has 13 residues. The chain's CDR3 is CASSLWGSETQYF. The CDR3 bases are TGTGCCAGCAGCTTGTGGGGGTCGGAGACCCAGTACTTC.

The V and J genes are TRBV3-1 and TRBJ2-5; maybe TRBD1 (5 bases). The germline V gene has CDR1 LGHDT and CDR2 YNNKEL (reference sequence). The CDR3 is 12 amino acids. Trimming took 2 bases from V and 4 from J, leaving 5 bases between them. CDR3 sequence: CASSQQGETQYF. The CDR3 DNA is TGTGCCAGCAGCCAACAGGGAGAGACCCAGTACTTC.

V usage is TRBV29-1 and J usage is TRBJ1-1, with D possibly TRBD1 on 5 matching bases. Germline V gene sequence: CDR1 SQVTM, CDR2 ANQGSEA. The germline V and J ends were trimmed by 2 bases and 4 bases, with 14 bases remaining between them. The CDR3 has 14 residues. The CDR3 reads CSVEFLGGGTEAFF. CDR3 coding DNA: TGCAGCGTTGAATTCTTGGGGGGGGGCACTGAAGCTTTCTTT.

V gene TRBV29-1 combines with J gene TRBJ2-6; D unresolved. This CDR3 is built from 12 residues. Germline loops: CDR1 SQVTM, CDR2 ANQGSEA. Trimming cost V 7 bases and J 0 bases, with 4 bases left between them. The CDR3, as DNA: TGCAGCGCTGACTCTGGGGCCAACGTCCTGACTTTC. Encoded protein: CSADSGANVLTF.

The chain combines TRBV12-3 or TRBV12-4 with TRBJ2-7; tentatively, D is TRBD1 (6 bases). Between the trimmed V and J ends, which lost 6 bases and 0 bases, there was a span of 12 bases. The CDR3 covers 14 residues. The CDR3 DNA is TGTGCCAGCAGATCGGACAGCAGCTCCTACGAGCAGTACTTC. It translates to CASRSDSSSYEQYF.

V usage is TRBV20-1 and J usage is TRBJ2-3; 12 nucleotides match TRBD1. Germline loops: CDR1 DFQATT, CDR2 SNEGSKA (reference sequence). This CDR3 comprises 14 residues. V trimming: 6 bases; J trimming: 7 bases; junction bases outside the gene matches: 8. The DNA for the CDR3 is TGCAGTGCAACCGGGACAGGGGGCCGGTATACGCAGTATTTT. Its protein product is CSATGTGGRYTQYF.

The V and J genes are TRBV6-6 and TRBJ2-7, with unresolved D. V lost 2 bases and J lost 3, with 11 bases in between. The germline V gene encodes CDR1 MNHNY and CDR2 SVGAGI (reference sequence). CDR3 size: 14 residues. CDR3 nucleotide sequence: TGTGCCAGCAGTTACCCCTCTGAACGCTACGAGCAGTACTTC. The encoded protein is CASSYPSERYEQYF.